This T cell receptor beta chain is from a study of blood T cell repertoires in COVID-19. The wider study: COVID-19 samples from acute and convalescent phases originated in the United States, Italy and Spain.

Sequenced by immunoSEQ multiplex PCR; TCRdb stores in-frame clones only, minus some. The sample lists about 52,000 clones, approximately 83% occurring once. The germline gives CDR1 LGHDT, CDR2 YNNKEL (reference sequence). V was shortened by 4 bases and J by 4 bases, with 16 bases between the two germline ends. The CDR3 length is 15 residues. Seattle's enrolled individuals joined amid active infection and were then monitored longitudinally. This chain uses TRBV3-1 (or the pseudogene TRBV3-2) with TRBJ1-1; D call uncertain. Sequencing was performed on peripheral blood. The receptor was derived from an older man with COVID-19, enrolled during active disease. This CDR3 is CASSPELGRSTEAFF. DNA for the CDR3: TGTGCCAGCAGCCCCGAGTTGGGGAGGAGCACTGAAGCTTTCTTT.